This entry describes one T cell receptor (beta chain). Its antigen is still unknown. Trimming removed 4 bases from V and 0 bases from J, with 15 bases in between. The CDR3 runs 16 residues. Germline CDR1 reads MNHEY; CDR2 reads SVGAGI. This specimen belongs to a study of cytomegalovirus exposure and HLA in healthy donors. Primers: 60 Vbeta forward and 13 Jbeta reverse. Some clones are missing from TCRdb's copy, which holds only in-frame ones; the method was immunoSEQ multiplex PCR. The sample contains 150,000 to 200,000 clones, around 80% of which appear only once. General study points: Later on, an analysis tied 15,000 to 20,000 TCR beta sequences to HLA alleles at 0.05 false discovery rate.

V and J are TRBV6-5 and TRBJ1-1, with D hard to call. Material: PBMCs. The source is a woman aged 18-29 years in good health and CMV-seronegative. The CDR3 DNA sequence: TGTGCCAGCAGTTCCCCCCGCGGGGTATTGAACACTGAAGCTTTCTTT. This translates into CASSSPRGVLNTEAFF.